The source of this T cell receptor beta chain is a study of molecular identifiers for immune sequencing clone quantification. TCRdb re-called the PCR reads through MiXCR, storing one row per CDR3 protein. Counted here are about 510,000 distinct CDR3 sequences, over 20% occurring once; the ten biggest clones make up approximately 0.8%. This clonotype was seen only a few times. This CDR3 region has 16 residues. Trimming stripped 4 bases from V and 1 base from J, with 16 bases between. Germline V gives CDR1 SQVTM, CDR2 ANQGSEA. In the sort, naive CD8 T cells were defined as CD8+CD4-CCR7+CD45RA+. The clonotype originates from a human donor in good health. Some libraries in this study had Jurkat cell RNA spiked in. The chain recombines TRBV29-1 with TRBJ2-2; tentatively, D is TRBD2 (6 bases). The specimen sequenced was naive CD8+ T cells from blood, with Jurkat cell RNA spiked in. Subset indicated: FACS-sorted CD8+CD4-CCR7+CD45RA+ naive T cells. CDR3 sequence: CSVAVLGRGNTGELFF. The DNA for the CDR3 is TGCAGCGTTGCGGTGTTAGGGCGGGGGAACACCGGGGAGCTGTTTTTT.